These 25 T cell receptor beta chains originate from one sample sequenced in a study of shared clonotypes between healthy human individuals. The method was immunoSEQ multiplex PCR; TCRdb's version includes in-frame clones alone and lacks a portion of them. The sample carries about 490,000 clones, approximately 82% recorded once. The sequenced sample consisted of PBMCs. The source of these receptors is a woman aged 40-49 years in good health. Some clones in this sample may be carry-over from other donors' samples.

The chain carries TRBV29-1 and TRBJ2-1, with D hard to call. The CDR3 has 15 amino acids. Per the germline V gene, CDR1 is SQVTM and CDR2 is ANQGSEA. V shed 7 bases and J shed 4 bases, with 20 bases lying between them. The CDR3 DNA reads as TGCAGCGCCCGAGAGTGGACCATACTATACAATGAGCAGTTCTTC. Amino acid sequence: CSAREWTILYNEQFF.

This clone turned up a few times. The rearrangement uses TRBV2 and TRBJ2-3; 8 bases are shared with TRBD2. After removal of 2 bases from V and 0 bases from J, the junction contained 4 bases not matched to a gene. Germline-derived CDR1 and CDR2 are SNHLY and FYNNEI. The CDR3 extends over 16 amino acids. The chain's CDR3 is CASSEIGRASTDTQYF. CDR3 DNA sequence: TGTGCCAGCAGTGAAATCGGGAGGGCTAGCACAGATACGCAGTATTTT.

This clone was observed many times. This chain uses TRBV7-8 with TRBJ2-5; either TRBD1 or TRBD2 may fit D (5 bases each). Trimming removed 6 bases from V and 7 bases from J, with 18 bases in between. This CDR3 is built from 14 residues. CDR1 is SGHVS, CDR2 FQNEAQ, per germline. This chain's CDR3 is CASRRRDLEGTQYF. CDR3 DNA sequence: TGTGCCAGCAGGCGCCGGGACCTAGAGGGGACCCAGTACTTC.

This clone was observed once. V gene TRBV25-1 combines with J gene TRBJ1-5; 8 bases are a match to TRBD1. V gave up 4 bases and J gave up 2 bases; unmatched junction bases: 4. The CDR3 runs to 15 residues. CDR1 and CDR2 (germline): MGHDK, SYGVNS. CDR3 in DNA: TGTGCCAGCAGTGGACAGGGGCTAGGCAATCAGCCCCAGCATTTT. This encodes CASSGQGLGNQPQHF.

CDR3 bases: TGTGCCAGCATCGGGGGAGGAGCCTACGAGCAGTACTTC. Amino acids: CASIGGGAYEQYF. V usage is TRBV27 and J usage is TRBJ2-7, with D tentatively TRBD2 (6 bases). V gave up 7 bases and J gave up 2 bases, with 12 bases separating them. CDR1 MNHEY and CDR2 SMNVEV come from the germline V gene (reference sequence). The CDR3 consists of 13 residues.

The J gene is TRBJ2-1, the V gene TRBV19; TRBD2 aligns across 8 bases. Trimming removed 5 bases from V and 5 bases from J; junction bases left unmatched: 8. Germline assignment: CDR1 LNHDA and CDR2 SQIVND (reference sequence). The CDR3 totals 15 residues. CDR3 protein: CASSLFSGTDNEQFF. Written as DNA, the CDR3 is TGTGCCAGTAGTTTGTTTAGCGGGACGGACAATGAGCAGTTCTTC.

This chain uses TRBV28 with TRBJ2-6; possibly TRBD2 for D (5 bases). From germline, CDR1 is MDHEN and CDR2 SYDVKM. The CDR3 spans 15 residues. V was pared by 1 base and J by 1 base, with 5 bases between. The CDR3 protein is CASSLSGSGANVLTF. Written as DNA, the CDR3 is TGTGCCAGCAGTTTATCGGGGTCTGGGGCCAACGTCCTGACTTTC.

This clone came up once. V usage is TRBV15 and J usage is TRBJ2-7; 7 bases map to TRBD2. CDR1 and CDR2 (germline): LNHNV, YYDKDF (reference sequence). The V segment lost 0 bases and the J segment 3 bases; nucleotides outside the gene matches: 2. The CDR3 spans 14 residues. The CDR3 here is CATSRDRGDYEQYF. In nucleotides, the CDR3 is TGTGCCACCAGCAGAGATCGGGGGGACTACGAGCAGTACTTC.

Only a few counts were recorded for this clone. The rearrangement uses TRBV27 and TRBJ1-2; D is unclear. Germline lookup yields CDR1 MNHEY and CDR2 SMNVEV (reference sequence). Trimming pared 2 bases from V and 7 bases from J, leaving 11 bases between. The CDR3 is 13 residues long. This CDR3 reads CASSLRREAGYTF. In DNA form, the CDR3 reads TGTGCCAGCAGTTTAAGGAGAGAGGCTGGCTACACCTTC.

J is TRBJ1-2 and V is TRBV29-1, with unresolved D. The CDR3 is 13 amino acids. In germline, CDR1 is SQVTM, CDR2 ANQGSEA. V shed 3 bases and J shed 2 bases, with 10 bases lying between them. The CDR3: CSVESSENYGYTF. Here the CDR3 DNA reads TGCAGCGTTGAGTCATCGGAGAACTATGGCTACACCTTC.

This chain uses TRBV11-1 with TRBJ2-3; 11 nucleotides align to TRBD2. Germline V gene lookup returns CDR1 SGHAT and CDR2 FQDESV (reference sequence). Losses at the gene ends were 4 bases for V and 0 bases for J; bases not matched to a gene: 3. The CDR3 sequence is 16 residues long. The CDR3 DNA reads TGTGCCAGCAGCTCCGGACTAGCGGGCAGCACAGATACGCAGTATTTT. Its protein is CASSSGLAGSTDTQYF.

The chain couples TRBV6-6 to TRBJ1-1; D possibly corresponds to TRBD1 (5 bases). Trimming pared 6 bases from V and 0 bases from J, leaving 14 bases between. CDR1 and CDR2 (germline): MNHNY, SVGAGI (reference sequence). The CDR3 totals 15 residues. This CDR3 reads CASRTLTGLNTEAFF. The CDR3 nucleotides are TGTGCCAGCAGAACGCTCACAGGTCTGAACACTGAAGCTTTCTTT.

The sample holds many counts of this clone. CDR3 residues: CASSDRAAEAFF. As DNA, the CDR3 is TGTGCCAGCAGCGACAGGGCGGCTGAAGCTTTCTTT. The gene calls are TRBV7-9 and TRBJ1-1; the match to TRBD1 covers 7 bases. V was pared by 5 bases and J by 6 bases, with 3 bases of the junction left unmatched. CDR3 length: 12 residues. Per germline, CDR1 SEHNR and CDR2 FQNEAQ (reference sequence).

The CDR3 DNA reads TGTGCCAGCAGCTTGGTGGCGGGAGTGGGGTACAATGAGCAGTTCTTC. Amino acids: CASSLVAGVGYNEQFF. The chain is built from TRBV7-2 and TRBJ2-1; 7 nucleotides line up with TRBD2. The germline V gene has CDR1 SGHTA and CDR2 FQGNSA. This CDR3 spans 16 amino acids. J was trimmed by 4 bases and V by 3 bases; bases with no gene match: 9.

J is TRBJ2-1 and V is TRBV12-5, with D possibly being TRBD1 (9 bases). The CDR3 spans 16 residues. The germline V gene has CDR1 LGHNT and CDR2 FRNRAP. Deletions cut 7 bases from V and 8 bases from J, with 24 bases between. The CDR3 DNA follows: TGTGCTAGTGCCGCGGGGGGACAGGGTTTTGTAGATGAGCAGTTCTTC. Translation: CASAAGGQGFVDEQFF.

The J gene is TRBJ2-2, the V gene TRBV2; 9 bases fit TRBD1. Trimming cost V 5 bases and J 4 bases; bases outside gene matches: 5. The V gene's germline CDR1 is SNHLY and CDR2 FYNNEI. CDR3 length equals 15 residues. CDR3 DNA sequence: TGTGCCAGCAGTCGGACAGGGGAGAGCACCGGGGAGCTGTTTTTT. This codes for CASSRTGESTGELFF.

The CDR3 here is CASSPDRAAGELFF. The CDR3 DNA sequence: TGTGCCAGCAGCCCAGACCGGGCTGCCGGGGAGCTGTTTTTT. The chain is built from TRBV28 and TRBJ2-2; no clear D. This CDR3 spans 14 amino acids. V dropped 6 bases and J dropped 6 bases, with 14 bases sitting between them. Germline values: CDR1 MDHEN, CDR2 SYDVKM.

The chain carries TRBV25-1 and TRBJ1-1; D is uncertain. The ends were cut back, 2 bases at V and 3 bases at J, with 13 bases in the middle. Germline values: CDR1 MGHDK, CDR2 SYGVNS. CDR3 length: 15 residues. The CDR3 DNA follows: TGTGCCAGCAGTGAAACCGCGGGGAGTCACACTGAAGCTTTCTTT. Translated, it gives CASSETAGSHTEAFF. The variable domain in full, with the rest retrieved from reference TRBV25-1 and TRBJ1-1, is EADIYQTPRYLVIGTGKKITLECSQTMGHDKMYWYQQDPGMELHLIHYSYGVNSTEKGDLSSESTVSRIRTEHFPLTLESARPSHTSQYLCASSETAGSHTEAFFGQGTRLTVV.

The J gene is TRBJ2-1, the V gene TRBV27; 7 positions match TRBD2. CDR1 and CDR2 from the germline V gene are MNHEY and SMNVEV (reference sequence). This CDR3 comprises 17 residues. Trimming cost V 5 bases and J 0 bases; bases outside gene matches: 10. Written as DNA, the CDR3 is TGTGCCAGCAGTGATACCGTAGCGGGCCTCTCCTACAATGAGCAGTTCTTC. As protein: CASSDTVAGLSYNEQFF.

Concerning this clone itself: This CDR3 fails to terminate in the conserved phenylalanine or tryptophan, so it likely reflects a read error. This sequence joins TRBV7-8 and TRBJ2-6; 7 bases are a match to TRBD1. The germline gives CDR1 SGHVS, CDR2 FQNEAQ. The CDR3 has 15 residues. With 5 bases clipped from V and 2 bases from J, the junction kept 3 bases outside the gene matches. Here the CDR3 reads CASSLGQAGANVLTL. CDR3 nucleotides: TGTGCCAGCAGCCTCGGACAGGCTGGGGCCAACGTCCTGACTCTC.

CDR3 DNA sequence: TGCAGCGTGGTAAACAGGGGACAGGGGCCTTATCGCTACACCTTC. Residues: CSVVNRGQGPYRYTF. The gene calls are TRBV29-1 and TRBJ1-2, with 10 nucleotides matching TRBD1. The CDR3 extends over 15 amino acids. Germline loops: CDR1 SQVTM, CDR2 ANQGSEA. V gave up 6 bases and J gave up 9 bases; unmatched junction bases: 16.

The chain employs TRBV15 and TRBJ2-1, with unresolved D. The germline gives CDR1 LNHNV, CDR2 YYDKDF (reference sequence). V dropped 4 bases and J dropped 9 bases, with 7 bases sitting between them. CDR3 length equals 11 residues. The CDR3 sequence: CATSTWREQFF. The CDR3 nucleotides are TGTGCCACCAGCACCTGGCGTGAGCAGTTCTTC.

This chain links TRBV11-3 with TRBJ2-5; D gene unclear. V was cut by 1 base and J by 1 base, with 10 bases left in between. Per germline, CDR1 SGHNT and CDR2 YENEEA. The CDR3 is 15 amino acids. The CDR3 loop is CASSLGSVVQETQYF. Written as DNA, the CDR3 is TGTGCCAGCAGCTTAGGTTCAGTCGTCCAAGAGACCCAGTACTTC.

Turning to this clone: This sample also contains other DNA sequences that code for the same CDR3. CDR3 DNA sequence: TGTGCCAGCAGTCGGGACACTGAAGCTTTCTTT. This encodes CASSRDTEAFF. The chain couples TRBV6-5 to TRBJ1-1, with D uncertain. The V end was cut by 5 bases, the J end by 3 bases, with 4 bases between. This CDR3 has 11 residues. Germline CDR1 and CDR2: MNHEY and SVGAGI.

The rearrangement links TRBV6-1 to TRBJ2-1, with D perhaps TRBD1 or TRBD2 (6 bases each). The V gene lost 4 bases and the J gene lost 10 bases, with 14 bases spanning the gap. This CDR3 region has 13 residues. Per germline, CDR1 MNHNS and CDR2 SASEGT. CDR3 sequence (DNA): TGTGCCAGCAGTGGACTAGTAAGGGGGGAGCAGTTCTTC. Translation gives CASSGLVRGEQFF.